This is a list of T cell receptor beta chains from one sample in a study of response to subunit inactivated influenza vaccine. One entry per CDR3 protein results from TCRdb running MiXCR on the RT-PCR reads. The sample includes some 640,000 distinct CDR3 sequences, roughly 13% of them seen just once. The input for sequencing was PBMCs from blood, taken roughly 15 days before vaccination. The receptor source for this set is a man between 45 and 60 years old who received an inactivated influenza vaccine. The CDR3 runs from the conserved cysteine through the conserved F or W. A D gene is named only where the DNA matches it firmly. Clone size, where shown, is once, few, many, or a class for clones that have expanded.

TRBD2 | TRBJ2-1 | - | TRBV11-2 | CASSLEATSGRAGEQFF | TGTGCCAGCAGCTTGGAAGCGACTAGCGGGAGGGCCGGGGAGCAGTTCTTC
TRBD1 | TRBJ2-1 | few | TRBV9 | CASSGLTGPNEQFF | TGTGCCAGCAGCGGATTGACAGGGCCCAATGAGCAGTTCTTC
- | TRBJ1-1 | many | TRBV7-9 | CASSLSSGNTEAFF | TGTGCCAGCAGCTTAAGCTCGGGGAACACTGAAGCTTTCTTT
- | TRBJ1-1 | - | TRBV29-1 | CSVDEGMNTEAFF | TGCAGCGTTGATGAGGGGATGAACACTGAAGCTTTCTTT
- | TRBJ2-1 | - | TRBV6-1 | CASSENWRRNEQFF | TGTGCCAGCAGTGAAAATTGGAGACGCAATGAGCAGTTCTTC
TRBD2 | TRBJ2-1 | - | TRBV7-7 | CASSLYVGGRNNEQFF | TGTGCCAGCAGCTTATACGTGGGAGGGAGGAACAATGAGCAGTTCTTC
TRBD2 | TRBJ2-7 | - | TRBV11-2 | CASTLGGGPYEQYF | TGTGCCAGCACCCTGGGCGGGGGACCCTACGAGCAGTACTTC
- | TRBJ2-5 | few | TRBV11-1 | CASSLNYETVSF | TGTGCCAGCAGCTTAAACTACGAGACTGTATCCTTC
- | TRBJ1-2 | few | TRBV7-6 | CASSSRKGSMGYTF | TGTGCCAGCAGCTCACGAAAGGGCTCTATGGGCTACACCTTC
TRBD1 | TRBJ1-3 | few | TRBV7-9 | CASSLWTGSVGNTIYF | TGTGCCAGCAGCTTATGGACAGGGAGTGTTGGAAACACCATATATTTT
- | TRBJ1-5 | - | TRBV5-5 | CASSRSPNQPQHF | TGTGCCAGCAGCCGGTCCCCCAATCAGCCCCAGCATTTT
- | TRBJ2-7 | few | TRBV3-1 | CASSPSSGPYEQYF | TGTGCCAGCAGCCCGTCCTCGGGTCCCTACGAGCAGTACTTC
TRBD2 | TRBJ2-3 | - | TRBV7-2 | CASSLNAGVRDTQYF | TGTGCCAGCAGCTTAAATGCGGGAGTGAGAGATACGCAGTATTTT
TRBD1 | TRBJ1-2 | many | TRBV12-3/TRBV12-4 | CASSFWDRGHGYTF | TGTGCCAGCAGTTTCTGGGACAGGGGGCACGGCTACACCTTC
- | TRBJ1-1 | few | TRBV27 | CASHFRSVLRLGDTEAFF | TGTGCCAGCCACTTCCGATCTGTGCTCAGGTTAGGGGACACTGAAGCTTTCTTT
- | TRBJ2-3 | few | TRBV20-1 | CSAKGISVSSTDTQYF | TGCAGTGCTAAGGGGATCAGCGTTTCTAGCACAGATACGCAGTATTTT
TRBD1 | TRBJ2-1 | few | TRBV20-1 | CSARARDRTYNEQFF | TGCAGTGCTAGAGCCCGGGACAGAACTTACAATGAGCAGTTCTTC
- | TRBJ1-5 | - | TRBV14 | CASSQGTLQPQHF | TGTGCCAGCAGCCAAGGGACCCTTCAGCCCCAGCATTTT
TRBD1 | TRBJ2-5 | few | TRBV18 | CASSPSLTGSQETQYF | TGTGCCAGCTCACCATCCTTGACAGGGTCCCAAGAGACCCAGTACTTC
- | TRBJ2-7 | many | TRBV29-1 | CSVDRFNEQYF | TGCAGCGTTGATAGGTTCAACGAGCAGTACTTC
- | TRBJ1-2 | few | TRBV3-1 | CASSRSDLTNYGYTF | TGTGCCAGCAGCAGATCGGACCTAACGAACTATGGCTACACCTTC
- | TRBJ2-5 | - | TRBV3-1 | CASSTHNGETQYF | TGTGCCAGCAGCACGCATAACGGGGAGACCCAGTACTTC
TRBD2 | TRBJ2-4 | - | TRBV2 | CASSGTSGSLAKNIQYF | TGTGCCAGCAGTGGGACTAGCGGGTCTCTAGCCAAAAACATTCAGTACTTC
- | TRBJ2-1 | few | TRBV12-3/TRBV12-4 | CASSLSQGGIGEQFF | TGTGCCAGCAGTTTATCCCAGGGGGGAATCGGTGAGCAGTTCTTC
TRBD1 | TRBJ2-1 | few | TRBV29-1 | CSVQKGTGNYNEQFF | TGCAGCGTTCAGAAAGGGACAGGGAACTACAATGAGCAGTTCTTC
TRBD1 | TRBJ2-7 | many | TRBV12-3/TRBV12-4 | CASSPSRSDRVYEQYF | TGTGCCAGCAGTCCTTCACGGTCGGACAGGGTCTACGAGCAGTACTTC
TRBD1 | TRBJ1-1 | - | TRBV12-3/TRBV12-4 | CASRGTGGREAFF | TGTGCCAGCAGAGGGACAGGGGGCAGGGAAGCTTTCTTT
- | TRBJ1-2 | few | TRBV3-1 | CASSRGTPPRGYGYTF | TGTGCCAGCAGCCGAGGGACACCCCCAAGGGGGTATGGCTACACCTTC
TRBD2 | TRBJ2-1 | - | TRBV7-9 | CASSLGITSGRTDEQFF | TGTGCCAGCAGCTTAGGGATTACTAGCGGGAGGACGGATGAGCAGTTCTTC
TRBD2 | TRBJ2-1 | few | TRBV7-2 | CASSQLAGAPNEQFF | TGTGCCAGCAGCCAACTAGCGGGGGCCCCCAATGAGCAGTTCTTC
TRBD2 | TRBJ2-1 | - | TRBV20-1 | CSALGLAGVEQFF | TGCAGTGCATTGGGGCTAGCGGGAGTTGAGCAGTTCTTC
- | TRBJ2-2 | few | TRBV19 | CASSIAGAGELFF | TGTGCCAGTAGTATTGCCGGGGCCGGGGAGCTGTTTTTT
TRBD2 | TRBJ2-7 | few | TRBV12-3/TRBV12-4 | CASSLLAPSSYEQYF | TGTGCCAGCAGTCTACTAGCGCCGAGCTCCTACGAGCAGTACTTC
- | TRBJ2-7 | few | TRBV7-9 | CASSLGDYAYEQYF | TGTGCCAGCAGCTTAGGTGACTACGCCTACGAGCAGTACTTC
- | TRBJ2-4 | - | TRBV14 | CASSQVFGPGNIQYF | TGTGCCAGCAGCCAAGTATTTGGCCCGGGAAACATTCAGTACTTC
TRBD2 | TRBJ2-1 | - | TRBV11-2 | CASSLASGSLYNEQFF | TGTGCCAGCAGCTTAGCTAGCGGGAGTCTTTACAATGAGCAGTTCTTC
TRBD2 | TRBJ2-5 | - | TRBV7-2 | CASSLHGLAGSETQYF | TGTGCCAGCAGCTTACATGGACTAGCGGGATCGGAGACCCAGTACTTC
- | TRBJ1-1 | - | TRBV6-6 | CASTLGGSTEAFF | TGTGCCAGCACCTTGGGAGGCTCAACTGAAGCTTTCTTT
- | TRBJ2-7 | - | TRBV20-1 | CSARDLQGLHEQYF | TGCAGTGCTAGAGACTTACAGGGATTGCACGAGCAGTACTTC
- | TRBJ2-1 | - | TRBV24-1 | CATSETGKGIGEQFF | TGTGCCACCAGTGAAACAGGGAAGGGTATCGGTGAGCAGTTCTTC
- | TRBJ1-6 | - | TRBV6-2/TRBV6-3 | CASSYWQVATGDSPLHF | TGTGCCAGCAGTTACTGGCAGGTCGCAACGGGTGATTCACCCCTCCACTTT
TRBD2 | TRBJ2-4 | - | TRBV12-3/TRBV12-4 | CASSLTSGGVNIQYF | TGTGCCAGCAGTTTAACTAGCGGGGGGGTTAACATTCAGTACTTC
- | TRBJ1-5 | - | TRBV7-2 | CASSLGQSHSNQPQHF | TGTGCCAGCAGCTTAGGACAATCTCATAGCAATCAGCCCCAGCATTTT
TRBD1 | TRBJ1-5 | - | TRBV10-3 | CAISGSGQGGQPQHF | TGTGCCATCAGTGGCTCGGGACAGGGAGGTCAGCCCCAGCATTTT
TRBD2 | TRBJ2-7 | - | TRBV29-1 | CSVAAGGPMYEQYF | TGCAGCGTTGCTGCGGGAGGGCCAATGTACGAGCAGTACTTC